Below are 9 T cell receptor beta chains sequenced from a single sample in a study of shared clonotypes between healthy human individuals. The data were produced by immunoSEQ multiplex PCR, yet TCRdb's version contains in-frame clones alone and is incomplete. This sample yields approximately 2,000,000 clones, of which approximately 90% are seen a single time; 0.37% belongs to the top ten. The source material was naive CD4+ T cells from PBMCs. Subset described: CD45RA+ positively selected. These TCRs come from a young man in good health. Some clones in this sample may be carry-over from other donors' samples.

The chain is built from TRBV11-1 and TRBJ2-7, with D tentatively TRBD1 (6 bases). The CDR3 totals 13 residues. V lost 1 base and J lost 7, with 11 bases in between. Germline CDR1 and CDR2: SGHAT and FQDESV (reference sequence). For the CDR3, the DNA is TGTGCCAGCAGCTTAGAACAGGGTCAAGAGCAGTACTTC. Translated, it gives CASSLEQGQEQYF.

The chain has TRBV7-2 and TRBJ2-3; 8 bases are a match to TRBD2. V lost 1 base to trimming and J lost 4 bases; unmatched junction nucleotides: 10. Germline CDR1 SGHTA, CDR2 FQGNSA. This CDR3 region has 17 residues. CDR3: CASSLGWSGGSADTQYF. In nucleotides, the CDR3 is TGTGCCAGCAGCTTAGGTTGGTCGGGAGGGAGCGCAGATACGCAGTATTTT.

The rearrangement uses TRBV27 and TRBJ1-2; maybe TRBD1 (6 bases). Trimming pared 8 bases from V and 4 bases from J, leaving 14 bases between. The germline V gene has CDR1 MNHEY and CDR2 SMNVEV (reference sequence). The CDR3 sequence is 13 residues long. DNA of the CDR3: TGTGCCAGCGCCTCAGGGGCTGGCTATGGCTACACCTTC. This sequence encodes CASASGAGYGYTF.

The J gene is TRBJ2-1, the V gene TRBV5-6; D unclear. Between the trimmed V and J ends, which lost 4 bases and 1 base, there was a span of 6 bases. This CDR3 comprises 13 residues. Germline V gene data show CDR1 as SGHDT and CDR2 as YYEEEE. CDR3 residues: CASSPKSYNEQFF. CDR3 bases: TGTGCCAGCAGCCCCAAGTCCTACAATGAGCAGTTCTTC.

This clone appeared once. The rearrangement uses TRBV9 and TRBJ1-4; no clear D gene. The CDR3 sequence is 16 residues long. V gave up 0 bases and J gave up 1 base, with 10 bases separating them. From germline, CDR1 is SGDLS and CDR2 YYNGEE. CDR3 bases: TGTGCCAGCAGCGTAGGCCATAAGGGAACTAATGAAAAACTGTTTTTT. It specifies CASSVGHKGTNEKLFF.

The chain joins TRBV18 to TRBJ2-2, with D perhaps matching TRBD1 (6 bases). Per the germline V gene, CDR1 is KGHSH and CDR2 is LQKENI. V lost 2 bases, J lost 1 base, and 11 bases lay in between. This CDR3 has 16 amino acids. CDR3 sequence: CASSPRQAQNTGELFF. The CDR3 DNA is TGTGCCAGCTCACCAAGACAGGCCCAGAACACCGGGGAGCTGTTTTTT.

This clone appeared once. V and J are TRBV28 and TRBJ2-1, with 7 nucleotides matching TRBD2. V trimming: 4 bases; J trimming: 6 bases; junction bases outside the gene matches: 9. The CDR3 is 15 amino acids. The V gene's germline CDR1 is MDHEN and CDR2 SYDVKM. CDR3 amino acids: CASSSPAGSPNEQFF. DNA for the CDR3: TGTGCCAGCAGTTCCCCAGCGGGATCTCCCAATGAGCAGTTCTTC.

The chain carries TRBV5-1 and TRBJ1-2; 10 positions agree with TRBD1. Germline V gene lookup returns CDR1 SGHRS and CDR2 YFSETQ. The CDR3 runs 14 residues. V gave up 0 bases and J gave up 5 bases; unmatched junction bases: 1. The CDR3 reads CASSLGQGAYGYTF. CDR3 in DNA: TGCGCCAGCAGCTTGGGACAGGGGGCATATGGCTACACCTTC.

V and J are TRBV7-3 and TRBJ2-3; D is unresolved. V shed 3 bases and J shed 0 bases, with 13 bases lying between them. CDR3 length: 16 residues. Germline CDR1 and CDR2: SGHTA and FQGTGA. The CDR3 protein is CASSFATHPSTDTQYF. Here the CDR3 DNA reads TGTGCCAGCAGCTTCGCGACTCACCCTAGCACAGATACGCAGTATTTT.